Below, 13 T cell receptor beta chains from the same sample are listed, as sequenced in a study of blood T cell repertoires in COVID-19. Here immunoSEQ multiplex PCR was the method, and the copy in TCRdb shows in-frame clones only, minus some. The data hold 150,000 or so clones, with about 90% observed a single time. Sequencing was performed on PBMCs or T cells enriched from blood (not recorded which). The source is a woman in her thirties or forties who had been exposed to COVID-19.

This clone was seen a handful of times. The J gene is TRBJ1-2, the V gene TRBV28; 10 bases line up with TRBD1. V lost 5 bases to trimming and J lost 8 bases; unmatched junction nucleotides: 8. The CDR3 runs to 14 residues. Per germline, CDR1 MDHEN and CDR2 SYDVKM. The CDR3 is CASSPAGTGVGYTF. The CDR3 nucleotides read TGTGCCAGCAGTCCAGCCGGGACAGGGGTGGGCTACACCTTC.

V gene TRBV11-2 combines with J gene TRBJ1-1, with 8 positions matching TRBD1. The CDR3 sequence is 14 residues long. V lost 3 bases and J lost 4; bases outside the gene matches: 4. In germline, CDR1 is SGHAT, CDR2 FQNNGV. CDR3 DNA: TGTGCCAGCAGCTTCGACAGGGGTGGCACTGAAGCTTTCTTT. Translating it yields CASSFDRGGTEAFF.

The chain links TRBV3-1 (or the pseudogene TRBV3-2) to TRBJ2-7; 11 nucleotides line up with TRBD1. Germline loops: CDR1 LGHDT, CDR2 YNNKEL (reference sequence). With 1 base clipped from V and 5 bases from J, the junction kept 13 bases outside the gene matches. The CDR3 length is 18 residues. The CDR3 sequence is CASSQAYMPGQGVNEQYF. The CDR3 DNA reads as TGTGCCAGCAGCCAAGCCTACATGCCGGGACAGGGGGTCAACGAGCAGTACTTC.

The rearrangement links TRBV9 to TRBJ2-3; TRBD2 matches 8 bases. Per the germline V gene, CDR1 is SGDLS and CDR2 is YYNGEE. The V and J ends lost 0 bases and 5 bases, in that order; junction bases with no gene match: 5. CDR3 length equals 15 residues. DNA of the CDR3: TGTGCCAGCAGCGTAGGAGCGGGAGCTGGAGATACGCAGTATTTT. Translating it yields CASSVGAGAGDTQYF. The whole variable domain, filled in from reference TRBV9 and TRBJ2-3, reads DSGVTQTPKHLITATGQRVTLRCSPRSGDLSVYWYQQSLDQGLQFLIQYYNGEERAKGNILERFSAQQFPDLHSELNLSSLELGDSALYFCASSVGAGAGDTQYFGPGTRLTVL.

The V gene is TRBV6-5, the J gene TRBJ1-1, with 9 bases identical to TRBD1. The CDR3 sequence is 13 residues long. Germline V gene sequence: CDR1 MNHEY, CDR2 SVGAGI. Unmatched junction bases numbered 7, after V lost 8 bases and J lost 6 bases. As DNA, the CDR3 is TGTGCCAGCCAACAGGGGGCTCCTTCTGAAGCTTTCTTT. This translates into CASQQGAPSEAFF.

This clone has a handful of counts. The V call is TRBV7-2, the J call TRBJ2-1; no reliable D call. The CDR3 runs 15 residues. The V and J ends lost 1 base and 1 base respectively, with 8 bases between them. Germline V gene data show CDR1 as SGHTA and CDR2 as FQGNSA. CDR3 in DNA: TGTGCCAGCAGCTTAGTCAGTATATCCTACAATGAGCAGTTCTTC. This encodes CASSLVSISYNEQFF.

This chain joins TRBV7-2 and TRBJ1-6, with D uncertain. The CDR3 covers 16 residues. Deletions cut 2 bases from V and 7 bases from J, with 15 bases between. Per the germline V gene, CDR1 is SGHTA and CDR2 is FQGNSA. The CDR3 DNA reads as TGTGCCAGCAGCTTACTTACGCGGCCTGGCAATTCACCCCTCCACTTT. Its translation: CASSLLTRPGNSPLHF.

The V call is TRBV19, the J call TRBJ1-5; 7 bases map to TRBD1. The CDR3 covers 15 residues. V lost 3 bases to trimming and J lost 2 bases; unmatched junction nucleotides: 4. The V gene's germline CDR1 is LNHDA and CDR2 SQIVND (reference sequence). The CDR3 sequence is CASSIAGGGNQPQHF. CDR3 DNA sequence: TGTGCCAGTAGTATCGCAGGGGGTGGCAATCAGCCCCAGCATTTT. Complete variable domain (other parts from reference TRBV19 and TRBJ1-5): DGGITQSPKYLFRKEGQNVTLSCEQNLNHDAMYWYRQDPGQGLRLIYYSQIVNDFQKGDIAEGYSVSREKKESFPLTVTSAQKNPTAFYLCASSIAGGGNQPQHFGDGTRLSIL.

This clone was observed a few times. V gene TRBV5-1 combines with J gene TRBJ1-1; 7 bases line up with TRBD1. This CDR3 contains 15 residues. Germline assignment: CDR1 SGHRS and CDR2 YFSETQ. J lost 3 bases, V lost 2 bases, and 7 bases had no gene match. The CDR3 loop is CASSFSRQGDTEAFF. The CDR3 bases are TGCGCCAGCAGCTTCTCAAGACAGGGCGACACTGAAGCTTTCTTT.

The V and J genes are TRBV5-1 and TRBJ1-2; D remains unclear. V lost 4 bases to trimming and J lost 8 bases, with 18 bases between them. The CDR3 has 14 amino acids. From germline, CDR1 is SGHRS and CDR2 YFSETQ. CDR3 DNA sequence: TGCGCCAGCAGCCCGACCGCGGAAGGCGGAGGCTACACCTTC. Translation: CASSPTAEGGGYTF.

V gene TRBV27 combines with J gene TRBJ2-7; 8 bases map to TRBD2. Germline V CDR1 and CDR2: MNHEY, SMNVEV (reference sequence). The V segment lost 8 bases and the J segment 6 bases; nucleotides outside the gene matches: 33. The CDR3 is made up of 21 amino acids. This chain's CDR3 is CASGRQPPFQRESPRMIEQYF. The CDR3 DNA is TGTGCCAGCGGCCGACAGCCGCCTTTTCAGCGGGAGTCCCCCAGAATGATCGAGCAGTACTTC.

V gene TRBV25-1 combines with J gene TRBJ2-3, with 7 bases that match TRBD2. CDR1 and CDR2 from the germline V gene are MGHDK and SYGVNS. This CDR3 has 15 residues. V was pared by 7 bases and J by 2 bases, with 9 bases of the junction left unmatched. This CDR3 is CASKTSALPTDTQYF. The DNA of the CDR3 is TGTGCCAGCAAAACTAGCGCCTTACCCACAGATACGCAGTATTTT.

The DNA of the CDR3 is TGCGCCAGCAGTGACCCAGCCTACAATGAGCAGTTCTTC. Its translation: CASSDPAYNEQFF. This chain joins TRBV10-1 and TRBJ2-1; no definite D call. Germline CDR1 reads WNHNN; CDR2 reads SYGVQD (reference sequence). CDR3 size: 13 residues. Between the trimmed V and J ends, which lost 3 bases and 2 bases, there was a span of 5 bases.